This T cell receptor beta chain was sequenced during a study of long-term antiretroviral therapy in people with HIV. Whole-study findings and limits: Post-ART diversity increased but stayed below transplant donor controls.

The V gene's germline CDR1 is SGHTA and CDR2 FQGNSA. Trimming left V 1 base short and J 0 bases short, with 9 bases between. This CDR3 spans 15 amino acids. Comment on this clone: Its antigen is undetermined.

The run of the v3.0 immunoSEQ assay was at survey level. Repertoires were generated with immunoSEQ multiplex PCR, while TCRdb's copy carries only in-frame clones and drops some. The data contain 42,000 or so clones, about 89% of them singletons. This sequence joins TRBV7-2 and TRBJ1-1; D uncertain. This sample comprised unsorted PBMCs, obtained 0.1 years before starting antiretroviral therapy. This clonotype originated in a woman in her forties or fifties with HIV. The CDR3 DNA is TGTGCCAGCAGCTTAGTCGGCAGAGTGAACACTGAAGCTTTCTTT. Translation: CASSLVGRVNTEAFF.